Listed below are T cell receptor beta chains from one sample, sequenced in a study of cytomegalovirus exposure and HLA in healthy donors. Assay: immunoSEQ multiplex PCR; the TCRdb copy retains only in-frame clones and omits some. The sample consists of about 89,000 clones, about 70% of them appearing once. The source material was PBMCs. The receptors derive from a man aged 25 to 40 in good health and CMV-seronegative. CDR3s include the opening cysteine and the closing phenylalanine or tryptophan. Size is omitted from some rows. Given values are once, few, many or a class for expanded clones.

cdr3_aa: CASSYRQQGNEQYF
v_call: TRBV18
j_call: TRBJ2-7
clone_size: few

cdr3_aa: CSVRQGTSNQPQHF
v_call: TRBV29-1
j_call: TRBJ1-5
clone_size: few

cdr3_aa: CSGGRADTEAFF
v_call: TRBV29-1
j_call: TRBJ1-1
clone_size: .

cdr3_aa: CASSLRQETDTQYF
v_call: TRBV5-4
j_call: TRBJ2-3
clone_size: .

cdr3_aa: CASSIQGRVADTQYF
v_call: TRBV2
j_call: TRBJ2-3
clone_size: .

cdr3_aa: CAISGSGGALEQYF
v_call: TRBV10-3
j_call: TRBJ2-7
clone_size: few

cdr3_aa: CASSFLGRGGQETQYF
v_call: TRBV7-7
j_call: TRBJ2-5
clone_size: .

cdr3_aa: CASSQGQVLNYGYTF
v_call: TRBV4-3
j_call: TRBJ1-2
clone_size: .

cdr3_aa: CASSIRGGVVAGELFF
v_call: TRBV19
j_call: TRBJ2-2
clone_size: .

cdr3_aa: CASSWTGNQPQHF
v_call: TRBV28
j_call: TRBJ1-5
clone_size: .

cdr3_aa: CASRTGGVFTGELFF
v_call: TRBV5-1
j_call: TRBJ2-2
clone_size: few

cdr3_aa: CASSWTENTEAFF
v_call: TRBV28
j_call: TRBJ1-1
clone_size: .

cdr3_aa: CASSYTDRGEGYTF
v_call: TRBV7-2
j_call: TRBJ1-2
clone_size: .

cdr3_aa: CASSYLAGFGRNEQFF
v_call: TRBV7-3
j_call: TRBJ2-1
clone_size: .